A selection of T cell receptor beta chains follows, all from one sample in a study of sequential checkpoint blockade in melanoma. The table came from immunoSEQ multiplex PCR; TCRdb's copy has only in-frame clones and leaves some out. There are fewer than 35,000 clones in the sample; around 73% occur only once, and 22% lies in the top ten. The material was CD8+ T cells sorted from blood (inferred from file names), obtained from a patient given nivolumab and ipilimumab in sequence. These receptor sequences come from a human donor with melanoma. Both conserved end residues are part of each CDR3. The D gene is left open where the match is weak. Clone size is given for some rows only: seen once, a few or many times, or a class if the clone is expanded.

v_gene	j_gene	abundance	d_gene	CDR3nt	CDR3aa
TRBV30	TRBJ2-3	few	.	TGTGCCTGGAGTAAGGGGGTAGATACGCAGTATTTT	CAWSKGVDTQYF
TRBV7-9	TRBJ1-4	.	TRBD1	TGTGCCAGCAGCCCCAACAGGGGTATTAATGAAAAACTGTTTTTT	CASSPNRGINEKLFF
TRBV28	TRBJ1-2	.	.	TGTGCCAGCAGGGATGGGGGCGAGAGTACCGGCTACACCTTC	CASRDGGESTGYTF
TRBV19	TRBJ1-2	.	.	TGTGCCAGTAGTCCCTTCTCGGACAGTCGCGAGGGCTACACCTTC	CASSPFSDSREGYTF
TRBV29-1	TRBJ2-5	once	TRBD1	TGCAGCGCTGGGACAGGGTGGGAGCAGTACTTC	CSAGTGWEQYF
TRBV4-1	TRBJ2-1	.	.	TGCGCCAGCAGCCAAGAGAGTAGCCTATTCTACAATGAGCAGTTCTTC	CASSQESSLFYNEQFF
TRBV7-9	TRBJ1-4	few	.	TGTGCCAGCAGCTTAGTTGGGGATGGGGGGAATGAAAAACTGTTTTTT	CASSLVGDGGNEKLFF
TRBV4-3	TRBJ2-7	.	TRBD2	TGCGCCAGCAGCCAAGTAGGCGGGAGGGAGCAGTACTTC	CASSQVGGREQYF
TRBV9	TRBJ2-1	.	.	TGTGCCAGCAGCGCCGAGGCCGTTAATGAGCAGTTCTTC	CASSAEAVNEQFF
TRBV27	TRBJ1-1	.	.	TGTGCCAGCAGTTTATCAGCCGACACTGAAGCTTTCTTT	CASSLSADTEAFF
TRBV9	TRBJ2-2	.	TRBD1	TGTGCCAGCAGCGCCCAGGGGGCCGGGACCGGGGAGCTGTTTTTT	CASSAQGAGTGELFF
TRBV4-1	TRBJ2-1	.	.	TGCGCCAGCAGCCAAGTGTTAACGGGAAGTGATGAGCAGTTCTTC	CASSQVLTGSDEQFF
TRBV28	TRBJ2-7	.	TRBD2	TGTGCCAGCAGTTTGCTTGGGGGTATTGGACTAGCGGCCTACGAGCAGTACTTC	CASSLLGGIGLAAYEQYF
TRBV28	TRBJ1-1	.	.	TGTGCCAGCAGTTCAGACAGCCTGAACACTGAAGCTTTCTTT	CASSSDSLNTEAFF
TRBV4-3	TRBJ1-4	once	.	TGCGCCAGCAGCCAAGAGGGGGGGATCGGGGAAAAACTGTTTTTT	CASSQEGGIGEKLFF
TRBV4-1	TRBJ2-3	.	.	TGCGCCAGCAGCCAAGATCGAGCCTTTGCCACAGATACGCAGTATTTT	CASSQDRAFATDTQYF
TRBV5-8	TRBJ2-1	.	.	TGTGCCAGCAGCTTGGTCAGTTATCATGAGCAGTTCTTC	CASSLVSYHEQFF
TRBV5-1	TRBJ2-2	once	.	TGCGCCAGCAGCTCGTGGTACCGGACAGCGAACACCGGGGAGCTGTTTTTT	CASSSWYRTANTGELFF
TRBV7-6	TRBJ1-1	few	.	TGTGCCAGCAGCTTAGGGCTCAGGAACACTGAAGCTTTCTTT	CASSLGLRNTEAFF
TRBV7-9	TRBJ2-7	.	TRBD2	TGTGCCAGCAGCCTCGCTTGGGGGGGGACCTCTCAGGAGCAGTACTTC	CASSLAWGGTSQEQYF
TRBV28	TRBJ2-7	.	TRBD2	TGTGCCAGCAGTTTCCGCGGAGGACTAGCGGGATCCTACGAGCAGTACTTC	CASSFRGGLAGSYEQYF
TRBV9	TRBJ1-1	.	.	TGTGCCAGCAGCGTAGAGAGCGGACTGAACACTGAGGCTTTCTTT	CASSVESGLNTEAFF
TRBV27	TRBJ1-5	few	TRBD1	TGTGCCAGCAGCCTGACCCGGGACAGGGAGCAGCATTTT	CASSLTRDREQHF
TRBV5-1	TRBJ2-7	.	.	TGCGCCAGCAGTTCTTCAGGGATGGAGTACTTC	CASSSSGMEYF
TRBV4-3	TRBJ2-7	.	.	TGCGCCAGCAGCCATGCCCTTGGCGAGGGGGCCTACGAGCAGTACTTC	CASSHALGEGAYEQYF
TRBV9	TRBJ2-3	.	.	TGTGCCAGCAGCGTAGCGGGGGGCCGCACAGATACGCAGTATTTT	CASSVAGGRTDTQYF
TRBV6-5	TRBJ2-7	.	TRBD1	TGTGCCAGCAGTTACCCCGGGACAGGGGCCTACGAGCAGTACTTC	CASSYPGTGAYEQYF